This record looks at one T cell receptor beta chain sequence and its context. No antigen is known for it. Per-base qualities were not stored, and no clone one base away is much larger. CD8 naive samples were CD45RO-negative cells positively selected for CCR7, giving a CD45RA+CCR7+ population that excluded TemRA cells. Healthy HIV-negative adults with no recently reported acute infections or vaccinations were included as donors. Every donor was a Caucasian adult living in Nashville, Tennessee, USA. Blood was obtained by leukapheresis, after which PBMCs were separated by Ficoll-Histopaque density gradient centrifugation and cryopreserved in liquid nitrogen vapor phase. Analytical flow cytometry was used to check the purity and quantity of each magnetically sorted T cell population. Genomic DNA was isolated from each sorted fraction and quantified by UV absorbance on a Nanodrop 2000c. These data are taken from a study of shared clonotypes between healthy human individuals (dated by TCRdb to the early 2020s). Some background on the complete study: A couple of women and three men aged 18 to 49 years were included in the cohort. For each donor, CD4 naive and CD4 memory were each given three plates, CD8 naive was given two plates, and CD8 memory was given one plate. The study deeply sequenced blood TCR repertoires of about 5 healthy adults to estimate repertoire size and the extent of clonotype sharing between individuals. Different laboratories and diverse techniques were used to prepare libraries and sequence TCR repertoires, to increase sequencing depth and limit assay-specific biases. Leukapheresis yielded between about 0.9 and 8.9 billion PBMCs per donor.

Its CDR3 holds 14 amino acids, cysteine through phenylalanine. The only DNA kept is the CDR3, 42 bases in frame from the first base. The germline V gene specifies MNHNS as CDR1 and SASEGT as CDR2. At the junction V is shortened by 10 bases and J by 3 bases; bases outside the gene matches: 7. Summary of the overall study and its limitations: Even with the large sequencing depth, rarefaction of the sorted-subset datasets indicated that sequencing was incomplete. Sampling was limited to blood, and TCR repertoires in tissue likely differ from TCR repertoires in blood. Based on pairwise subsampling, the degree of clonotype sharing among donors was expected to be affected by sequencing depth. Compared with non-shared clonotypes, clonotypes shared by all four sorted-subset donors had higher generation probabilities. Because the study included a small number of donors, the genetic and exposure-history diversity represented was limited. Estimated clonotype richness was generally larger for naive than for memory subsets. Sharing across a few donors was observed for 5% to 6.5% of naive CD4, over 3% of naive CD8, 2% to 2.5% of memory CD4, and less than 0.45% of memory CD8 clonotypes.

Using the deep immunoSEQ assay, multiplex PCR amplified TCR CDR3 regions from genomic DNA. Extracted genomic DNA from each cell subset was spread evenly across all wells of several immunoSEQ 96-well plates, with each plate serving as a replicate. For sorted subsets, approximately 200 ng of genomic DNA, equivalent to 25,000 to 35,000 T cell genomes, went into each replicate PCR. Purified libraries were quantified with a Qubit 3.0 fluorometer, sized on a Bioanalyzer 2100, and re-quantified with the KAPA Library Quantification kit. Each immunoSEQ 96-well plate was sequenced on its own single-read 150-cycle Illumina NextSeq 550 flow cell. As for how the authors treated the data: The immunoSEQ output contained only junctional sequences without quality scores, so filtering could not match that applied to full-length reads. To assign V/J genes and CDR3, sequences were annotated against IMGT germline references using PyIR, a Python wrapper for IgBLAST v1.9. Reads with weak V/J assignments (E-value above 1e-6), missing CDR3, stop codons, out-of-frame junctions, or ambiguous translated residues were removed. V3J clonotypes were defined as sequences sharing an identical inferred V gene, J gene, and CDR3 amino acid sequence. To compute the percentage overlap between repertoires, the number of shared unique clonotypes was divided by the size of the smaller repertoire. RTK rarefaction, the Chao1 estimator, and Recon v2.1 estimates of unobserved clonotypes were used to assess repertoire richness. For all TCRbeta clonotypes obtained by the gDNA method from a handful of donors, generation probabilities were computed with OLGA. Not all clones reach the TCRdb copy of this immuneACCESS table, which keeps in-frame sequences only. Checked studies attribute under half of the gap to unresolved V genes and leave the rest unexplained. That table gives V, J and clone size, and the DNA gave D and trimming. This sample comprises approximately 2,200,000 clones, 90% to 95% of them detected only once. Of the sample, 1.7% is held by the ten largest clones.

The clonotype originates from a young man in good health. Some clones in this sample may be carry-over from other donors' samples. Sample: naive CD8+ T cells from PBMCs. In the paper's terms, the cell subset or site label means: CD45RA+CCR7+. This chain joins TRBV6-1 to TRBJ2-7; 12 central bases correspond to TRBD2. The sequenced DNA: TGTGCCACTTCCTGGACTAGCGGGGTCTACGAGCAGTACTTC. Translation gives CATSWTSGVYEQYF.